The clone carrying this T cell receptor (beta chain) showed up many times. Antigen specificity is unknown. The sample comes from a study of CD8 T cells in ankylosing spondylitis. TCRdb reprocessed the 5' RACE reads via MiXCR and lists one record per CDR3 protein. The data hold around 490,000 distinct CDR3 sequences, with over 4% observed a single time. Study-wide points: Ankylosing spondylitis blood appeared to be characterized by a TCR beta motif of several highly homologous variants.

CDR1 and CDR2 from the germline V gene are SGHTA and FQGTGA. The germline V and J ends were trimmed by 5 bases and 4 bases, with 19 bases remaining between them. This CDR3 is built from 16 residues. This clonotype was obtained from a male donor with ankylosing spondylitis. This rearrangement joins TRBV7-3 to TRBJ2-3; possible D gene TRBD2, 7 bases. The specimen was blood, either unsorted or a sorted T cell fraction (not recorded which). CDR3 protein: CASSVGGLLHSDTQYF. CDR3 coding DNA: TGTGCCAGCAGCGTCGGGGGGCTCTTACACTCAGATACGCAGTATTTT.